The rows below give T cell receptor beta chains drawn from one sample of a study of blood T cell repertoires in COVID-19. The table came from immunoSEQ multiplex PCR; TCRdb's copy has only in-frame clones and leaves some out. The table records roughly 250,000 clones, roughly four fifths of them present only once. Material for sequencing was peripheral blood. The receptors here all came from a woman older than 75 with acute or convalescent COVID-19. The CDR3 runs from the conserved cysteine through the conserved F or W. Fields, in order: CDR3 DNA, CDR3 protein, J gene, CDR3 length, D gene, clone size, V gene. The D gene is left open where the match is weak. Clone size, where shown, is once, few, many, or a class for clones that have expanded.

TGCGCCAGCAGTGATCCAGGGGAGAATGAGCAGTTCTTC | CASSDPGENEQFF | TRBJ2-1 | 13 | - | - | TRBV10-1
TGCGCCAGCAGCTTGGCGGCACAGGGAAATACCGGGGAGCTGTTTTTT | CASSLAAQGNTGELFF | TRBJ2-2 | 16 | - | - | TRBV5-1
TGCGCCAGCAGCTTGGGGGCACTTTCCTACGAGCAGTACTTC | CASSLGALSYEQYF | TRBJ2-7 | 14 | - | - | TRBV5-1
TGTGCCAGCTCACCATTGGACAGGGGGGGCGTTGGCAATTCCGAGCAGTACTTC | CASSPLDRGGVGNSEQYF | TRBJ2-7 | 18 | TRBD1 | few | TRBV18
TGTGCCAGCAGAACAGGGCGGACTAACTATGGCTACACCTTC | CASRTGRTNYGYTF | TRBJ1-2 | 14 | - | - | TRBV6-5
TGTGCCTGGAGTGTACCGGGGGGGATCTCCTACGAGCAGTACTTC | CAWSVPGGISYEQYF | TRBJ2-7 | 15 | TRBD2 | - | TRBV30
TGTGCCAGCAGCTTAGCATCCAGGGCCGGAAACACCATATATTTT | CASSLASRAGNTIYF | TRBJ1-3 | 15 | - | - | TRBV7-6
TGTGCCAGCAGCCAAGGGGCGGGATGGAATGAAAAACTGTTTTTT | CASSQGAGWNEKLFF | TRBJ1-4 | 15 | - | - | TRBV14
TGTGCCAGCAGTTTATCTCTGGCTACAGATACGCAGTATTTT | CASSLSLATDTQYF | TRBJ2-3 | 14 | - | - | TRBV27
TGCGCCAGCAACCGGGCCGCAGGGAGTGGAGGGGAGACCCAGTACTTC | CASNRAAGSGGETQYF | TRBJ2-5 | 16 | - | - | TRBV23-1
TGTGCCAGCAGTTTAAAGGGGGCTAGCTCTGGAAACACCATATATTTT | CASSLKGASSGNTIYF | TRBJ1-3 | 16 | TRBD1 | - | TRBV28
TGTGCCAGCAGTGTTTCGAGGGGGGGCCCAGATACGCAGTATTTT | CASSVSRGGPDTQYF | TRBJ2-3 | 15 | - | - | TRBV2
TGTGCCAGCAGCTTAGAGGCAGGCTACACTGAAGCTTTCTTT | CASSLEAGYTEAFF | TRBJ1-1 | 14 | - | - | TRBV7-8
TGTGCCACCAGCATTGGGACGGGAGGGTACCAAGAGACCCAGTACTTC | CATSIGTGGYQETQYF | TRBJ2-5 | 16 | TRBD2 | - | TRBV15
TGTGCCAGCACCCCGGGTGCCCACGAGCAGTACTTC | CASTPGAHEQYF | TRBJ2-7 | 12 | - | - | TRBV28
TGTGCCAGCAGCTTAGCGACTAGCGGATACACAGATACGCAGTATTTT | CASSLATSGYTDTQYF | TRBJ2-3 | 16 | TRBD2 | - | TRBV7-2
TGTGCCAGCAGCTTAGCGGCGGGGGATCAGCCCCAGCATTTT | CASSLAAGDQPQHF | TRBJ1-5 | 14 | - | few | TRBV7-8
TGCGCCAGCAGCTTGGTAGCCAGCCCCAATGAGCAGTTCTTC | CASSLVASPNEQFF | TRBJ2-1 | 14 | - | - | TRBV5-1
TGTGCCAGCAGCCCGAGGACAGGTGCTTACGTCTACACCTTC | CASSPRTGAYVYTF | TRBJ1-2 | 14 | TRBD1 | few | TRBV7-2
TGTGCCAGCAGCTCGGGGAGGGTAACCTACAATGAGCAGTTCTTC | CASSSGRVTYNEQFF | TRBJ2-1 | 15 | TRBD2 | - | TRBV9
TGTGCCAGCACAATAGGGACAGGGTCTAATTCACCCCTCCACTTT | CASTIGTGSNSPLHF | TRBJ1-6 | 15 | TRBD1 | - | TRBV28
TGCGCCAGCAGCTTAGGTAGCGGGGGGGCGCGCGAGCAGTACTTC | CASSLGSGGAREQYF | TRBJ2-7 | 15 | TRBD2 | - | TRBV5-1
TGTGCCAGCAGTGCGCGTTTCAACTCCTACAATGAGCAGTTCTTC | CASSARFNSYNEQFF | TRBJ2-1 | 15 | - | - | TRBV2
TGTGCCAGCAGATGGGGGGTTAGCAATCAGCCCCAGCATTTT | CASRWGVSNQPQHF | TRBJ1-5 | 14 | - | - | TRBV6-5
TGTGCCATCAACAGTTTCTACGATGAAAAACTGTTTTTT | CAINSFYDEKLFF | TRBJ1-4 | 13 | - | - | TRBV28
TGTGCCAGCAGGGGCCCAGGGGCGAGCAATCAGCCCCAGCATTTT | CASRGPGASNQPQHF | TRBJ1-5 | 15 | - | few | TRBV28
TGTGCCAGCAGTACAAGATCTAACTATGGCTACACCTTC | CASSTRSNYGYTF | TRBJ1-2 | 13 | - | - | TRBV28
TGTGCCAGCAGCGTATCGACAGGGAAGGCGGCTGGAAACACCATATATTTT | CASSVSTGKAAGNTIYF | TRBJ1-3 | 17 | TRBD1 | - | TRBV9
TGTGCCAGCAGCTTGACAGGGAGAAACTATGGCTACACCTTC | CASSLTGRNYGYTF | TRBJ1-2 | 14 | TRBD1 | - | TRBV11-2
TGTGCCACCAGTGACCCCGCGGGGGGGCTGGGGAATGAGCAGTTCTTC | CATSDPAGGLGNEQFF | TRBJ2-1 | 16 | TRBD2 | once | TRBV24-1
TGCAGTGCTAGTTCGGGGAGGGCTCAGCCCCAGCATTTT | CSASSGRAQPQHF | TRBJ1-5 | 13 | - | - | TRBV20-1
TGTGCCAGCAGCCCCTTTCCGCACAGGGCTCCACTTGAAAAACTGTTTTTT | CASSPFPHRAPLEKLFF | TRBJ1-4 | 17 | - | once | TRBV28
TGTGCCAGCTCATCCCTACCACCCGGGTTTGACATTCAGTACTTC | CASSSLPPGFDIQYF | TRBJ2-4 | 15 | - | - | TRBV18
TGTGCCAGCGCCAGGGGCACCGGGGAGCTGTTTTTT | CASARGTGELFF | TRBJ2-2 | 12 | - | - | TRBV6-1
TGTGCCAGCAGCCCTATAGCGGGGGGGCTTACAGATACGCAGTATTTT | CASSPIAGGLTDTQYF | TRBJ2-3 | 16 | TRBD2 | - | TRBV6-2/TRBV6-3
TGCGCCAGCAGTGAGTCCCTAGTGAGCACAGATACGCAGTATTTT | CASSESLVSTDTQYF | TRBJ2-3 | 15 | - | - | TRBV10-2
TGTGCCAGCAGCCGACAGGGTAGCCCCTACAATGAGCAGTTCTTC | CASSRQGSPYNEQFF | TRBJ2-1 | 15 | TRBD1 | once | TRBV7-3
TGTGCCAGCAGTTTGGTAGGGGTGACAGGGGGGATACAAGAGACCCAGTACTTC | CASSLVGVTGGIQETQYF | TRBJ2-5 | 18 | TRBD1 | - | TRBV28
TGTGCCAGCAGTTCGGCCGGGTTCTATCAGCCCCAGCATTTT | CASSSAGFYQPQHF | TRBJ1-5 | 14 | - | - | TRBV28
TGCGCCAGCAGTCCAAACAGTGGGTCACCCCTCCACTTT | CASSPNSGSPLHF | TRBJ1-6 | 13 | - | - | TRBV23-1
TGTGCCAGCAGCTTAAGGGGGGATGGCGGAAACACCATATATTTT | CASSLRGDGGNTIYF | TRBJ1-3 | 15 | - | - | TRBV7-3
TGTGCCAGCAGTTACTTGCGGGAGGGAGGGACAGATACGCAGTATTTT | CASSYLREGGTDTQYF | TRBJ2-3 | 16 | TRBD2 | - | TRBV6-5
TGTGCCAGCAGCTTTTCTGGCGAGACCCAGTACTTC | CASSFSGETQYF | TRBJ2-5 | 12 | - | - | TRBV5-6
TGTGCCAGCTCATCGACCGGAGGGGCCTACGAGCAGTACTTC | CASSSTGGAYEQYF | TRBJ2-7 | 14 | - | - | TRBV18
TGTGCCAGCAGCAAGACGTCGACATACGAGCAGTACTTC | CASSKTSTYEQYF | TRBJ2-7 | 13 | - | - | TRBV7-3
TGTGCCTGGAGATCTCGGGGGGGAAACACCATATATTTT | CAWRSRGGNTIYF | TRBJ1-3 | 13 | - | - | TRBV30
TGTGCCAGCAGCCCGGGACAGGGGGCGAAATCATATAATTCACCCCTCCACTTT | CASSPGQGAKSYNSPLHF | TRBJ1-6 | 18 | TRBD1 | once | TRBV5-6
TGTGCCAGCAGCGTAATGACAGGGAATCTAAATTCACCCCTCCACTTT | CASSVMTGNLNSPLHF | TRBJ1-6 | 16 | TRBD1 | once | TRBV7-2
TGTGCCTGGAGTACCCCCAACGCCAGGGGGCATTCACCCCTCCACTTT | CAWSTPNARGHSPLHF | TRBJ1-6 | 16 | TRBD1 | once | TRBV30
TGTGCCAGCAGTTTGACAGGGACTCTTCCCTATGAAGCTTTCTTT | CASSLTGTLPYEAFF | TRBJ1-1 | 15 | TRBD1 | - | TRBV6-5
TGTGCCAGCAGCCCAAGCGGTGCGGGGGCGAGGGGGGCCAACGTCCTGACTTTC | CASSPSGAGARGANVLTF | TRBJ2-6 | 18 | - | once | TRBV9
TGTGCCAGCAGTTACTCGTGGGGGGGCACTGAAGCTTTCTTT | CASSYSWGGTEAFF | TRBJ1-1 | 14 | - | once | TRBV6-6
TGCAGTGCTATTACAGGGGGTGGCTACACCTTC | CSAITGGGYTF | TRBJ1-2 | 11 | TRBD1 | - | TRBV20-1
TGTGCCAGCAGCTTAGGCTCCGGGACAGGGGCTAATCAGCCCCAGCATTTT | CASSLGSGTGANQPQHF | TRBJ1-5 | 17 | TRBD1 | - | TRBV11-2
TGTGCCAGCAGTCCGACCGGGACAGCTACTGGAAACACCATATATTTT | CASSPTGTATGNTIYF | TRBJ1-3 | 16 | TRBD1 | - | TRBV28
TGTGCCAGCTCACCCGGGAACACAGATACGCAGTATTTT | CASSPGNTDTQYF | TRBJ2-3 | 13 | - | once | TRBV18